The 25 T cell receptor beta chains given below trace back to one sample, sequenced in a study of T cell repertoires in cytomegalovirus infection (dated by TCRdb to between 2017 and 2020). The instrument was an Illumina HiSeq 1500. TCRdb passed the public sequencing reads through fastp at Q25 and MiXCR, retaining productive beta sequences. Rows with a matching CDR3 protein are joined into one entry that keeps the most common DNA and genes. The sample yields roughly 600,000 distinct CDR3 sequences; roughly 26% were counted once. 8% of the sample lies in the top ten. Specimen: CD8+ T cells from PBMCs. The receptors were gathered from a human donor in good health (CMV status not recorded). Some clones in this sample may be carry-over from other donors' samples.

This clonotype was counted a few times. The chain is built from TRBV28 and TRBJ2-7; maybe TRBD1 (6 bases). Germline CDR1 is MDHEN and CDR2 is SYDVKM. Trimming stripped 3 bases from V and 2 bases from J, with 8 bases between. The CDR3 spans 13 residues. The CDR3 region is CASSFWDTYEQYV. The CDR3 nucleotides are TGTGCCAGCAGTTTCTGGGACACCTACGAGCAGTACGTC.

The genes are TRBV29-1 and TRBJ1-2; no firm D call. Germline V gene sequence: CDR1 SQVTM, CDR2 ANQGSEA. The CDR3 has 15 residues. Trimming stripped 4 bases from V and 1 base from J, with 16 bases between. Here the CDR3 DNA reads TGCAGCGTTGCGGCGCATACCCCTCTTAACTATGGCTACACCTTC. Translated: CSVAAHTPLNYGYTF.

This clonotype was seen at least ten times. The rearrangement joins TRBV7-3 to TRBJ2-1; possible D gene TRBD2, 5 bases. CDR3 length: 13 residues. With 4 bases removed from V and 10 bases from J, the gap between germline ends came to 14 bases. Germline loops: CDR1 SGHTA, CDR2 FQGTGA. The chain's CDR3 is CASSSGLGGEQFF. The CDR3 DNA follows: TGTGCCAGCAGCTCCGGGCTCGGAGGCGAGCAGTTCTTC.

The rearrangement joins TRBV7-3 to TRBJ2-2; 9 bases line up with TRBD1. CDR1 and CDR2 from the germline V gene are SGHTA and FQGTGA. The CDR3 is 20 amino acids. V lost 4 bases to trimming and J lost 0 bases; unmatched junction nucleotides: 15. The CDR3 here is CASSSMGDRVPLTNTGELFF. DNA for the CDR3: TGTGCCAGCAGCTCCATGGGGGACAGGGTACCCCTTACGAACACCGGGGAGCTGTTTTTT.

This clonotype was found many times. The CDR3 here is CASSLALRGKGIQYF. CDR3 DNA sequence: TGTGCCAGCAGCTTAGCCCTTAGGGGGAAGGGCATTCAGTACTTC. The chain uses TRBV7-8 and TRBJ2-4; perhaps TRBD1 as D (6 bases). This CDR3 contains 15 residues. CDR1 is SGHVS, CDR2 FQNEAQ, per germline. The V end was cut by 0 bases, the J end by 9 bases, with 15 bases between.

The CDR3 sequence: CASSPSVAWGNEQFF. The DNA of the CDR3 is TGTGCCAGCAGCCCCTCGGTTGCGTGGGGGAATGAGCAGTTCTTC. The chain combines TRBV6-8 with TRBJ2-1; either TRBD1 or TRBD2 may fit D (5 bases each). V lost 6 bases and J 7 bases, leaving 19 bases between the germline ends. CDR3 length: 15 amino acids. Germline V gene data show CDR1 as MNHGY and CDR2 as SAAAGT.

Regarding this clonotype: Given a much more abundant clone one base away, this may be a read error. V and J are TRBV28 and TRBJ2-1; D could derive from TRBD1 or TRBD2 (6 bases each). Germline CDR1 reads MDHEN; CDR2 reads SYDVKM. This CDR3 has 16 residues. Trimming shortened V by 4 bases and J by 4 bases, and 17 bases separated the two germline ends. The DNA of the CDR3 is TGTGCCAGCAGTTCCTCCCCACGGGGGACATACAATGAGCAGTTCTTC. This codes for CASSSSPRGTYNEQFF.

In its sample, this clonotype was seen a few times. This rearrangement joins TRBV20-1 to TRBJ2-1, with D uncertain. The CDR3 spans 16 residues. V shed 0 bases and J shed 7 bases, with 19 bases lying between them. Germline V lookup: CDR1 DFQATT, CDR2 SNEGSKA (reference sequence). The CDR3: CSARDNRKGLLNEQFF. Here the CDR3 DNA reads TGCAGTGCTAGAGATAACCGGAAGGGCCTCCTAAATGAGCAGTTCTTC.

This clonotype was seen ten or more times. The chain uses TRBV7-6 and TRBJ2-5; no clear D. Germline V gene data show CDR1 as SGHVS and CDR2 as FNYEAQ. The CDR3 spans 11 residues. V was cut by 8 bases and J by 3 bases, with 7 bases left in between. The CDR3 coding sequence is TGTGCCAGCGGGTGGGAAGAGACCCAGTACTTC. Amino acid sequence: CASGWEETQYF.

The DNA for the CDR3 is TGCGCCAGCAGCCAAGAGGAACAGGGGAACACTGAAGCTTTCTTT. Its protein is CASSQEEQGNTEAFF. The chain is built from TRBV4-3 and TRBJ1-1; TRBD1 is a possible D gene (6 bases). The CDR3 is made up of 15 amino acids. The V end lost 0 bases, the J end lost 1 base, and 9 bases lay between the germline ends. Germline values: CDR1 LGHNA, CDR2 YSLEER.

This rearrangement joins TRBV4-1 to TRBJ2-1; D is possibly TRBD1 or TRBD2 (5 bases each). V lost 1 base, J lost 2 bases, and 9 bases lay in between. The CDR3 runs 15 residues. Germline CDR1 reads MGHRA; CDR2 reads YSYEKL. DNA for the CDR3: TGCGCCAGCAGCCAAGTCCAGGGAGCCTACAATGAGCAGTTCTTC. Protein: CASSQVQGAYNEQFF.

The chain combines TRBV7-9 with TRBJ2-3; D uncertain. The V end lost 4 bases, the J end lost 8 bases, and 10 bases lay between the germline ends. CDR3 length equals 12 residues. Germline V gives CDR1 SEHNR, CDR2 FQNEAQ (reference sequence). DNA of the CDR3: TGTGCCAGCAGCTCAGGTGGCGGTACGCAGTATTTT. Residues: CASSSGGGTQYF.

This clonotype has a count of ten or more. The chain recombines TRBV7-2 with TRBJ2-7; D remains ambiguous. From germline, CDR1 is SGHTA and CDR2 FQGNSA. V was clipped by 1 base and J by 6 bases, with 16 bases between them. This CDR3 region has 15 residues. CDR3 sequence (DNA): TGTGCCAGCAGCTTAGGGGCCTCTGAGGCTCTCGAGCAGTACGTC. This encodes CASSLGASEALEQYV.

The chain employs TRBV6-2 or TRBV6-3 and TRBJ2-7; perhaps TRBD1 as D (5 bases). The CDR3 covers 13 residues. V lost 2 bases to trimming and J lost 4 bases, with 9 bases between them. In germline, CDR1 is MNHEY, CDR2 SVGEGT. The DNA for the CDR3 is TGTGCCAGCAGTTACGCGACAGCTTACGAGCAGTACGTC. Amino acids: CASSYATAYEQYV.

The chain carries TRBV27 and TRBJ2-1; D call uncertain. The CDR3 contains 13 residues. Germline V lookup: CDR1 MNHEY, CDR2 SMNVEV (reference sequence). V gave up 8 bases and J gave up 7 bases, with 15 bases separating them. The CDR3 reads CASSRGRINEQFF. DNA for the CDR3: TGTGCCAGCTCGAGAGGACGGATAAATGAGCAGTTCTTC.

This clonotype occurred a few times. The CDR3, as DNA: TGTGCCAGCAGTGCCCCCCGGACAGGCATCCCCGAAGAGACCCAGTACTTC. Its protein is CASSAPRTGIPEETQYF. The chain has TRBV2 and TRBJ2-5; 7 bases are shared with TRBD1. The CDR3 is made up of 17 amino acids. Germline V gives CDR1 SNHLY, CDR2 FYNNEI. V gave up 4 bases and J gave up 3 bases; unmatched junction bases: 14.

This clonotype occurred many times. This chain links TRBV7-2 with TRBJ1-6; D is uncertain. V was pared by 5 bases and J by 4 bases, with 18 bases between. This CDR3 is 17 amino acids long. Germline assignment: CDR1 SGHTA and CDR2 FQGNSA. Here the CDR3 reads CASSPTVDTEYNSPLHF. CDR3 DNA: TGTGCCAGCAGCCCCACAGTTGATACCGAGTATAATTCACCCCTCCACTTT.

The chain couples TRBV11-2 to TRBJ2-5; the D gene could be TRBD1 or TRBD2 (6 bases each). Germline assignment: CDR1 SGHAT and CDR2 FQNNGV. The length of the CDR3 is 16 residues. The germline V and J ends were trimmed by 5 bases and 4 bases, with 20 bases remaining between them. This CDR3 reads CASSIGGLRGSETQYF. Here the CDR3 DNA reads TGTGCCAGCAGCATAGGGGGACTCCGAGGTTCAGAGACCCAGTACTTC. The full variable domain, rest sourced from reference TRBV11-2 and TRBJ2-5, is EAGVAQSPRYKIIEKRQSVAFWCNPISGHATLYWYQQILGQGPKLLIQFQNNGVVDDSQLPKDRFSAERLKGVDSTLKIQPAKLEDSAVYLCASSIGGLRGSETQYFGPGTRLLVL.

In regard to this clonotype: This could be a read error, since a much larger clone is one nucleotide away. J is TRBJ1-1 and V is TRBV6-5; no clear D. This CDR3 is 14 amino acids long. Trimming left V 5 bases short and J 3 bases short, with 13 bases between. CDR1 and CDR2 (germline): MNHEY, SVGAGI. This CDR3 is CASSVTSRYTEAFF. In DNA, the CDR3 is TGTGCCAGCAGTGTTACCTCGCGGTACACTGAAGCTTTCTTT.

This clonotype occurred a few times. This chain uses TRBV9 with TRBJ2-1, with D tentatively TRBD1 or TRBD2 (5 bases each). V was clipped by 0 bases and J by 5 bases, with 9 bases between them. This CDR3 spans 14 amino acids. The V gene's germline CDR1 is SGDLS and CDR2 YYNGEE. For the CDR3, the DNA is TGTGCCAGCAGCGTAGGGGGGTCCGACAATGAGCAGTTCTTC. This gives the protein CASSVGGSDNEQFF.

This clonotype was found many times. The chain carries TRBV7-9 and TRBJ1-6; 8 bases match TRBD1. Losses at the gene ends were 5 bases for V and 5 bases for J; bases not matched to a gene: 8. This CDR3 region has 16 residues. Germline V gene lookup returns CDR1 SEHNR and CDR2 FQNEAQ (reference sequence). In DNA form, the CDR3 reads TGTGCCAGCAGCCCGGCGGACAGGGCTAATAATTCACCCCTCCACTTT. Translating gives CASSPADRANNSPLHF.

This clonotype appeared a few times. The chain has TRBV3-1 and TRBJ2-7; 7 bases agree with TRBD1. Germline V gene sequence: CDR1 LGHDT, CDR2 YNNKEL (reference sequence). The CDR3 extends over 16 amino acids. V lost 0 bases and J lost 3; bases outside the gene matches: 8. CDR3 bases: TGTGCCAGCAGCCAAGAGGGTACAGGGGCTTTCTACGAGCAGTACTTC. Its protein is CASSQEGTGAFYEQYF.

The chain employs TRBV5-5 and TRBJ2-2; D is possibly TRBD1 (6 bases). There are 14 residues in the CDR3. V was cut by 6 bases and J by 3 bases, with 12 bases left in between. Per the germline V gene, CDR1 is SGHKS and CDR2 is YYEKEE (reference sequence). CDR3 nucleotides: TGTGCCAGCACCCTGGACAGACACACCGGGGAGCTGTTTTTT. Amino acid sequence: CASTLDRHTGELFF.

This clonotype was observed many times. As DNA, the CDR3 is TGTGCCAGCAGCTTAGACAGGACTCAAGATACGCAGTATTTT. Its protein is CASSLDRTQDTQYF. This chain links TRBV7-2 with TRBJ2-3; perhaps D is TRBD1 or TRBD2 (5 bases each). This CDR3 is built from 14 residues. The germline CDR1 and CDR2 sequences are SGHTA and FQGNSA. V was pared by 1 base and J by 5 bases, with 10 bases between.

The chain combines TRBV20-1 with TRBJ2-5, with D tentatively TRBD1 or TRBD2 (5 bases each). CDR1 is DFQATT and CDR2 is SNEGSKA in the germline V gene (reference sequence). V lost 6 bases to trimming and J lost 2 bases, with 19 bases between them. The CDR3 is made up of 15 amino acids. The CDR3 loop reads CSASPRDAHQETQYF. As DNA, the CDR3 is TGCAGTGCGAGCCCCCGGGACGCACATCAAGAGACCCAGTACTTC.